The source of this T cell receptor beta chain is a study of blood T cell repertoires in COVID-19 (TCRdb year 2020). Describing the broader study: Collaborator samples came from the United States, Italy and Spain and covered acute and convalescent phases of COVID-19. The material from the prospective study consisted of cDNA or gDNA derived from T cells, B-cell-depleted T cells, or PBMCs. The dataset comprised deeply sampled blood TCRbeta repertoires from subjects exposed to, actively infected with, or recovered from COVID-19. The repertoires were released in a freely available public database meant as a resource for research on the immune response to SARS-CoV-2. Samples came from the ongoing ImmuneRACE study (first 160 participants) plus 1,254 subjects from 6 global collaborators. A de-identified subject ID, COVID-19 status, age in years and sex were almost always included in the sample metadata. Where available, HLA class I and class II types were obtained from metadata supplied by the sample provider rather than from assay-based typing.

The immunoSEQ Assay, a bias-controlled multiplex PCR, was used to amplify TCRbeta CDR3 regions from genomic DNA. Turning to the authors' computational methods: Within the assay, amplification of reference gene primers was used to estimate how many nucleated cells each sample contained. Sequence reads were collapsed and filtered to measure the absolute abundance of every unique TCRbeta CDR3 rearrangement. For each sample, productive Simpson clonality was calculated as the square root of Simpson's diversity index over productive rearrangements. TCRdb re-hosts the immuneACCESS table, in-frame sequences only. Its copies lack some clones; in the studies checked, an unresolved V gene accounts for under half of them, and the cause for the rest is not known. The V and J calls and clone size come from that table; D and trimming were worked out from the DNA. The sample includes 250,000 to 300,000 clones, with 70% to 85% observed a single time. The ten largest make up 3% to 3.5% of the sample.

The collaborating institutions used their own protocols to collect whole blood in K2EDTA tubes. For TCRbeta analysis, collaborators shipped samples as frozen whole blood, isolated PBMCs, or DNA extracted from either of those sample types. Here is what the overall study found, with its caveats: The amount of clinical and demographic metadata varied by source and participant and was provided uncurated.

Reading the germline V gene gives CDR1 MGHRA and CDR2 YSYEKL. The CDR3 contains 11 residues, cysteine and phenylalanine counted. Left in the record is the CDR3 DNA by itself, 33 bases read in frame from the first base. Cut back by 7 bases and 6 bases, the V and J ends lie 7 bases apart. Comment on this clone: Its antigen target is currently unknown. Base-call qualities are not available, and no considerably larger clone is one nucleotide away.

The source of this sequence is a woman aged 80 or older with acute or convalescent COVID-19. The sample comprised peripheral blood. Here the chain combines TRBV4-1 and TRBJ2-1; tentative D gene TRBD1, with 6 bases matching. The DNA is as follows: TGCGCCAGCACGGACAGCAATGAGCAGTTCTTC. Translated, this is CASTDSNEQFF.